This T cell receptor beta chain was identified during a study of cytomegalovirus exposure and HLA in healthy donors. Regarding this clone: Its antigen is unknown.

Broader study findings: In a later analysis, a missense DCLRE1C variant was linked to TCR beta V- and J-gene trimming.

The length of the CDR3 is 16 residues. Germline CDR1 SGHTA, CDR2 FQGNSA. J lost 6 bases, V lost 5 bases, and 12 bases had no gene match. The PCR made use of 60 Vbeta and 13 Jbeta primers. Clones were sequenced by immunoSEQ multiplex PCR, and TCRdb holds only the in-frame ones, with some missing. The sample holds some 250,000 clones, roughly 80% seen once. The sample was PBMCs. The receptor's source is a woman in her forties in good health and CMV-seropositive. The chain combines TRBV7-2 with TRBJ2-7; 11 positions agree with TRBD1. Here the CDR3 DNA reads TGTGCCAGCAGCCAACTGCCCGGACAGGGGGCGAGCGAGCAGTACTTC. Amino acid sequence: CASSQLPGQGASEQYF.